This T cell receptor (beta chain) stems from a study of CD8 T cells in Susac syndrome. The germline gives CDR1 LNHNV, CDR2 YYDKDF (reference sequence). The CDR3 is 13 amino acids. The V end was cut by 4 bases, the J end by 4 bases, with 9 bases between. The table lists this clonotype with a count of one. RNA totalling roughly 0.5 to 1 ug underwent reverse transcription with random hexamers. MiXCR, applied by TCRdb to the immunoSEQ multiplex PCR reads, yields one record per CDR3 protein. Here the sample spans about 140,000 distinct CDR3 sequences, approximately 93% being singletons. The chain joins TRBV15 to TRBJ2-3; D gene unclear. The TCR was taken from a human donor in good health. Sequenced material: CD8+ T cells from PBMCs. The CDR3 region is CATSIGLADTQYF. CDR3 bases: TGTGCCACCAGCATAGGTCTCGCAGATACGCAGTATTTT.